This T cell receptor beta chain was sequenced during a study of blood T cells in healthy people across ages. Per the germline V gene, CDR1 is MNHEY and CDR2 is SVGEGT. V gave up 5 bases and J gave up 3 bases; unmatched junction bases: 8. The CDR3 totals 15 residues. A second PCR, run for about 7 to 12 cycles, used a sample-barcoded 5' primer plus a J-beta primer mix. TCRdb ran MiXCR on the 5' RACE reads and lists one entry per CDR3 protein. This table has 1.5 million to 2 million distinct CDR3 sequences, 49% appearing once. Overall study results and limits: Among long-lived donors, naive CD4+ cells were more numerous and diversity higher than in aged donors.

Investigators took about 9.2 milliliters of peripheral blood from every donor. In regard to this clonotype: The antigen is not known.

This receptor was taken from a woman aged 35 to 49 in good health. Sequencing was carried out using blood. The rearrangement joins TRBV6-2 or TRBV6-3 to TRBJ2-3, with TRBD1 matching 7 bases. CDR3 in DNA: TGTGCCAGCAGTCCAGGGGGAATGACTACAGATACGCAGTATTTT. Protein: CASSPGGMTTDTQYF.